A single sample gave rise to the 5 T cell receptor beta chains below, sequenced in a study of PD-L1 blockade in urothelial cancer. Sequencing was performed with immunoSEQ multiplex PCR; in TCRdb, only in-frame clones are kept and a portion is missing. In the table there are 71,000 or so clones, roughly 91% of which are singletons. Sequenced material: PBMCs, taken around atezolizumab (anti-PD-L1) treatment. All receptors come from a man aged 55-75 years with urothelial cancer.

This rearrangement joins TRBV19 to TRBJ1-4; tentative D call: TRBD1 (6 bases). The V gene's germline CDR1 is LNHDA and CDR2 SQIVND (reference sequence). The CDR3 runs to 13 residues. Between the trimmed V and J ends, which lost 2 bases and 13 bases, there was a span of 14 bases. CDR3 in amino acids: CASSINLDSTLFF. The CDR3 bases are TGTGCCAGTAGTATAAATCTGGACAGTACACTGTTTTTT.

The chain is built from TRBV5-1 and TRBJ2-3, with 8 bases that match TRBD1. This CDR3 has 13 residues. The V gene's germline CDR1 is SGHRS and CDR2 YFSETQ. The J segment lost 6 bases and the V segment lost 7 bases, leaving 7 bases of the junction unmatched. CDR3 nucleotides: TGCGCCAGCGGACGGACAGGGAAGGATACGCAGTATTTT. Protein: CASGRTGKDTQYF.

The V call is TRBV18, the J call TRBJ2-1; D call uncertain. Trimming stripped 2 bases from V and 7 bases from J, with 12 bases between. Germline V gene sequence: CDR1 KGHSH, CDR2 LQKENI. The length of the CDR3 is 14 residues. In DNA, the CDR3 is TGTGCCAGCTCACCAAGCCCGACGCGGAATGAGCAGTTCTTC. Residues: CASSPSPTRNEQFF.

CDR3 loop: CASSIGGRAFNEQFF. DNA for the CDR3: TGTGCCAGTAGTATAGGTGGGAGGGCCTTCAATGAGCAGTTCTTC. J is TRBJ2-1 and V is TRBV19, with 7 bases fitting TRBD2. The CDR3 length is 15 residues. With 1 base clipped from V and 6 bases from J, the junction kept 6 bases outside the gene matches. Per germline, CDR1 LNHDA and CDR2 SQIVND (reference sequence). Looking up the rest from reference TRBV19 and TRBJ2-1 gives the full variable domain: DGGITQSPKYLFRKEGQNVTLSCEQNLNHDAMYWYRQDPGQGLRLIYYSQIVNDFQKGDIAEGYSVSREKKESFPLTVTSAQKNPTAFYLCASSIGGRAFNEQFFGPGTRLTVL.

The J gene is TRBJ1-2, the V gene TRBV19; TRBD1 is a possible D gene (5 bases). This CDR3 has 16 residues. Germline V lookup: CDR1 LNHDA, CDR2 SQIVND (reference sequence). Trimming took 4 bases from V and 0 from J, leaving 15 bases between them. In DNA form, the CDR3 reads TGTGCCAGTAGTACGCCTCGACAGACTGCTAACTATGGCTACACCTTC. Encoded protein: CASSTPRQTANYGYTF.